These 25 T cell receptor beta chains originate from one sample sequenced in a study of T cell repertoires in cytomegalovirus infection. TCRdb used MiXCR to reprocess the reads, holding one entry per CDR3 protein. The data contain about 140,000 distinct CDR3 sequences, roughly 6% of them singletons. Sequences were obtained from PBMCs. These receptors were taken from a human donor in good health (CMV status not recorded). Some clones in this sample may be carry-over from other donors' samples.

Ten or more counts support this clonotype. This rearrangement joins TRBV28 to TRBJ2-7; 7 positions match TRBD2. V dropped 7 bases and J dropped 7; count of bases not matched to a gene: 7. Germline CDR1 MDHEN, CDR2 SYDVKM. This CDR3 has 12 amino acids. This CDR3 is CASTSPGREQYF. CDR3 nucleotides: TGTGCCAGCACCTCTCCCGGGAGGGAGCAGTACTTC.

In its sample, this clonotype was seen many times. V and J are TRBV7-2 and TRBJ1-2; perhaps TRBD1 as D (6 bases). The CDR3 is 12 residues long. Trimming took 5 bases from V and 6 from J, leaving 10 bases between them. Germline lookup yields CDR1 SGHTA and CDR2 FQGNSA. CDR3 sequence: CASSPQGHGYTF. In DNA, the CDR3 is TGTGCCAGCAGCCCTCAGGGGCATGGCTACACCTTC.

The table lists this clonotype with many counts. V is TRBV5-4 and J is TRBJ2-5, with 8 bases lining up with TRBD2. V shed 4 bases and J 7 bases; nucleotides not matched to a gene: 6. The CDR3 runs 13 residues. Germline V gene data show CDR1 as SGHNT and CDR2 as YYREEE (reference sequence). The CDR3 DNA is TGTGCCAGCAGCCCTGGACTAGCTGGGACCCAGTACTTC. Its protein product is CASSPGLAGTQYF.

Ten or more counts support this clonotype. The chain is built from TRBV7-2 and TRBJ1-4, with D tentatively TRBD1 (5 bases). The germline V gene has CDR1 SGHTA and CDR2 FQGNSA. This CDR3 contains 15 residues. Trimming took off 3 bases at V and 3 bases at J, with 11 bases between the two ends. The CDR3 coding sequence is TGTGCCAGCAGCTTCCAGGGCCCCGCTAATGAAAAACTGTTTTTT. Translation: CASSFQGPANEKLFF. The variable domain in full, with the rest retrieved from reference TRBV7-2 and TRBJ1-4, is GAGVSQSPSNKVTEKGKDVELRCDPISGHTALYWYRQSLGQGLEFLIYFQGNSAPDKSGLPSDRFSAERTGGSVSTLTIQRTQQEDSAVYLCASSFQGPANEKLFFGSGTQLSVL.

This sequence joins TRBV20-1 and TRBJ2-3; TRBD1 agrees at 7 bases. V was pared by 1 base and J by 3 bases, with 10 bases of the junction left unmatched. CDR3 length equals 16 residues. CDR1 DFQATT and CDR2 SNEGSKA come from the germline V gene (reference sequence). CDR3 in DNA: TGCAGTGCTAGAGGGTACATCGGGACAGTGACAGATACGCAGTATTTT. Translated: CSARGYIGTVTDTQYF.

The V gene is TRBV3-1, the J gene TRBJ2-1, with 13 bases fitting TRBD2. Trimming cost V 5 bases and J 9 bases; bases outside gene matches: 10. CDR3 length equals 16 residues. CDR1 is LGHDT, CDR2 YNNKEL, per germline (reference sequence). Here the CDR3 reads CASSWPRTSGGGEQFF. CDR3 in DNA: TGTGCCAGCAGCTGGCCCCGGACTAGCGGGGGCGGTGAGCAGTTCTTC.

This clonotype was recorded many times. This rearrangement joins TRBV7-2 to TRBJ1-5, with D perhaps TRBD1 (5 bases). The germline V gene has CDR1 SGHTA and CDR2 FQGNSA. This CDR3 contains 18 residues. V dropped 2 bases and J dropped 2 bases, with 19 bases sitting between them. CDR3 amino acids: CASSLRPGGAGGNQPQHF. CDR3 bases: TGTGCCAGCAGCTTACGGCCGGGGGGTGCGGGGGGCAATCAGCCCCAGCATTTT.

In this sample, this clonotype turned up many times. This chain connects TRBV5-4 to TRBJ1-2; D is ambiguous. CDR1 SGHNT and CDR2 YYREEE come from the germline V gene (reference sequence). This CDR3 is 15 amino acids long. V lost 5 bases and J 2 bases, leaving 16 bases between the germline ends. CDR3 residues: CASRQMTPSNYGYTF. CDR3 DNA: TGTGCCAGCAGGCAAATGACACCTTCCAACTATGGCTACACCTTC.

There are a few counts of this clonotype. The V and J genes are TRBV19 and TRBJ2-5; 9 bases map to TRBD1. The junction had 7 bases not matched to a gene; V was cut back by 6 bases and J by 5 bases. Germline V CDR1 and CDR2: LNHDA, SQIVND (reference sequence). This CDR3 is 14 amino acids long. In nucleotides, the CDR3 is TGTGCCAGTAGCCCACAGGGGGCAGGGGAGACCCAGTACTTC. It encodes CASSPQGAGETQYF.

This clonotype was found a few times. The chain couples TRBV5-1 to TRBJ2-5, with TRBD2 as a possible D gene (6 bases). The CDR3 has 15 residues. Germline V gene data show CDR1 as SGHRS and CDR2 as YFSETQ. V lost 0 bases and J lost 5, with 14 bases in between. CDR3 sequence: CASSLVGGLPETQYF. The CDR3, as DNA: TGCGCCAGCAGCTTGGTTGGGGGACTCCCCGAGACCCAGTACTTC.

In its sample, this clonotype was seen many times. CDR3 DNA sequence: TGTGCCAGCAGTTTGGCCCGGACAGGGGATCAGCCCCAGCATTTT. This encodes CASSLARTGDQPQHF. This rearrangement joins TRBV28 to TRBJ1-5; the match to TRBD1 covers 9 bases. This CDR3 is 15 amino acids long. The J segment lost 5 bases and the V segment lost 3 bases, leaving 5 bases of the junction unmatched. Germline V gene sequence: CDR1 MDHEN, CDR2 SYDVKM. The full variable domain, in which reference TRBV28 and TRBJ1-5 provide the parts outside the CDR3, is DVKVTQSSRYLVKRTGEKVFLECVQDMDHENMFWYRQDPGLGLRLIYFSYDVKMKEKGDIPEGYSVSREKKERFSLILESASTNQTSMYLCASSLARTGDQPQHFGDGTRLSIL.

The chain has TRBV5-5 and TRBJ2-7; no clear D gene. CDR1 is SGHKS, CDR2 YYEKEE, per germline (reference sequence). This CDR3 is built from 12 residues. Trimming cost V 4 bases and J 3 bases, with 8 bases left between them. The CDR3 here is CASSPPDYEQYF. CDR3 coding DNA: TGTGCCAGCAGCCCGCCTGACTACGAGCAGTACTTC.

This clonotype was seen at least ten times. The V gene is TRBV2, the J gene TRBJ1-1; 7 bases are shared with TRBD1. Trimming removed 5 bases from V and 3 bases from J; junction bases left unmatched: 3. CDR3 length: 13 residues. Germline CDR1 SNHLY, CDR2 FYNNEI. Here the CDR3 DNA reads TGTGCCAGCAGTCGACAGGGTTACACTGAAGCTTTCTTT. Encoded protein: CASSRQGYTEAFF.

Ten or more counts support this clonotype. This rearrangement joins TRBV7-2 to TRBJ1-1, with 7 bases fitting TRBD1. V was clipped by 5 bases and J by 2 bases; unmatched bases: 8. CDR1 is SGHTA, CDR2 FQGNSA, per germline. CDR3 length equals 15 residues. CDR3 coding DNA: TGTGCCAGCAGCCCACGGACAGGAACCAACACTGAAGCTTTCTTT. It is translated as CASSPRTGTNTEAFF.

This clonotype was seen ten or more times. The CDR3 DNA sequence: TGTGCCAGCAGTTACGACAGGACAGGGGAGACCCAGTACTTC. It translates to CASSYDRTGETQYF. This sequence joins TRBV28 and TRBJ2-5, with 8 bases that match TRBD1. The CDR3 spans 14 residues. The germline CDR1 and CDR2 sequences are MDHEN and SYDVKM. V trimming: 4 bases; J trimming: 5 bases; junction bases outside the gene matches: 6.

The chain recombines TRBV19 with TRBJ2-3; 9 nucleotides line up with TRBD1. CDR1 LNHDA and CDR2 SQIVND come from the germline V gene (reference sequence). The CDR3 runs to 13 residues. After removal of 10 bases from V and 0 bases from J, the junction contained 2 bases not matched to a gene. CDR3 coding DNA: TGTGCCATACAGGGGGCCAGCACAGATACGCAGTATTTT. Its translation: CAIQGASTDTQYF.

This clonotype was counted ten times or more. This rearrangement joins TRBV5-1 to TRBJ2-3; maybe TRBD2 (6 bases). Looked up from germline, CDR1 is SGHRS and CDR2 is YFSETQ. The V gene lost 0 bases and the J gene lost 8 bases, with 16 bases spanning the gap. CDR3 length: 15 residues. CDR3: CASSLDPGLASTQYF. The CDR3 nucleotides read TGCGCCAGCAGCTTGGATCCGGGACTGGCAAGTACGCAGTATTTT.

In this sample, this clonotype turned up once. One end of the junction is discordant with germline, which a read error may explain. CDR3 nucleotides: TGTGCCAGCAGCCTAAGTTCTTCGGCAGGGACAGATTCGCAGTATTTT. Its protein is CASSLSSSAGTDSQYF. This rearrangement joins TRBV7-2 to TRBJ2-3; TRBD1 agrees at 7 bases. There are 16 residues in the CDR3. Germline V gives CDR1 SGHTA, CDR2 FQGNSA.

The V call is TRBV14, the J call TRBJ2-2; no reliable D call. Between the trimmed V and J ends, which lost 4 bases and 9 bases, there was a span of 12 bases. Looked up from germline, CDR1 is SGHDN and CDR2 is FVKESK. The CDR3 runs to 13 residues. This CDR3 reads CASSPLAARELFF. The CDR3 DNA reads TGTGCCAGCAGCCCCCTCGCGGCCCGGGAGCTGTTTTTT.

This clonotype was observed many times. The V and J genes are TRBV12-3 or TRBV12-4 and TRBJ1-2; D uncertain. This CDR3 has 12 residues. V lost 6 bases, J lost 8 bases, and 13 bases lay in between. The chain's CDR3 is CASSLEVRGYTF. The CDR3 DNA sequence: TGTGCCAGCAGCCTAGAAGTCCGGGGCTACACCTTC.

This clonotype appeared many times. This chain joins TRBV7-2 and TRBJ2-7; perhaps TRBD1 as D (6 bases). This CDR3 is 14 amino acids long. V lost 3 bases to trimming and J lost 4 bases, with 13 bases between them. From germline, CDR1 is SGHTA and CDR2 FQGNSA. CDR3 sequence reads: CASSLWTDLYEQYF. The DNA for the CDR3 is TGTGCCAGCAGCTTGTGGACAGACCTGTACGAGCAGTACTTC.

This clonotype appeared many times. This chain connects TRBV11-2 to TRBJ2-3, with TRBD1 matching 8 bases. This CDR3 has 13 residues. Germline CDR1 and CDR2: SGHAT and FQNNGV. V lost 6 bases, J lost 5 bases, and 4 bases stayed unmatched. This CDR3 is CASRKTGGDTQYF. DNA of the CDR3: TGTGCCAGCAGAAAAACAGGGGGAGATACGCAGTATTTT.

Details on this clonotype: This may be a read error: a much more frequent sequence differs by one nucleotide. The chain has TRBV14 and TRBJ2-1; D is perhaps TRBD1 (5 bases). The germline gives CDR1 SGHDN, CDR2 FVKESK. The CDR3 runs 16 residues. The CDR3 region has the DNA TGTGCCAGCAGCCAACTAGGGCCCTTCAAGGACAAGGAGCAGTTCTTC. This translates into CASSQLGPFKDKEQFF. Drawing the rest from reference TRBV14 and TRBJ2-1, the complete variable domain is EAGVTQFPSHSVIEKGQTVTLRCDPISGHDNLYWYRRVMGKEIKFLLHFVKESKQDESGMPNNRFLAERTGGTYSTLKVQPAELEDSGVYFCASSQLGPFKDKEQFFGPGTRLTVL.

In its sample, this clonotype was seen many times. The V gene is TRBV27, the J gene TRBJ2-3; 12 bases fit TRBD2. Germline lookup yields CDR1 MNHEY and CDR2 SMNVEV (reference sequence). Trimming cost V 4 bases and J 2 bases; bases outside gene matches: 4. CDR3 length: 16 amino acids. The DNA for the CDR3 is TGTGCCAGCAGTTACGGGACTAGCGGGCACACAGATACGCAGTATTTT. This sequence encodes CASSYGTSGHTDTQYF.

The sample holds many counts of this clonotype. The chain's CDR3 is CASRRNTPGDTGELFF. As DNA, the CDR3 is TGTGCCAGCAGACGGAACACCCCGGGGGACACCGGGGAGCTGTTTTTT. The gene calls are TRBV7-3 and TRBJ2-2, with D perhaps matching TRBD2 (6 bases). CDR1 and CDR2 from the germline V gene are SGHTA and FQGTGA. The CDR3 extends over 16 amino acids. V gave up 6 bases and J gave up 3 bases, with 17 bases separating them.